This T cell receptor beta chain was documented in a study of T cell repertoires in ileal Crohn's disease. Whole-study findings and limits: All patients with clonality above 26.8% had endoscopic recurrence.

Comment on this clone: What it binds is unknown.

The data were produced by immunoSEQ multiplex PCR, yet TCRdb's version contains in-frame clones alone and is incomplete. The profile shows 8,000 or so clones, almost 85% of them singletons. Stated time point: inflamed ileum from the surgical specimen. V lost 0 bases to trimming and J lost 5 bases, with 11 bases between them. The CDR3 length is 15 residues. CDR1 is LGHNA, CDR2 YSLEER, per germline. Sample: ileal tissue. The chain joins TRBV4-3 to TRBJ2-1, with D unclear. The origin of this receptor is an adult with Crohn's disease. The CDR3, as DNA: TGCGCCAGCAGCCAAGATCTGGAGATAAACAATGAGCAGTTCTTC. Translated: CASSQDLEINNEQFF.